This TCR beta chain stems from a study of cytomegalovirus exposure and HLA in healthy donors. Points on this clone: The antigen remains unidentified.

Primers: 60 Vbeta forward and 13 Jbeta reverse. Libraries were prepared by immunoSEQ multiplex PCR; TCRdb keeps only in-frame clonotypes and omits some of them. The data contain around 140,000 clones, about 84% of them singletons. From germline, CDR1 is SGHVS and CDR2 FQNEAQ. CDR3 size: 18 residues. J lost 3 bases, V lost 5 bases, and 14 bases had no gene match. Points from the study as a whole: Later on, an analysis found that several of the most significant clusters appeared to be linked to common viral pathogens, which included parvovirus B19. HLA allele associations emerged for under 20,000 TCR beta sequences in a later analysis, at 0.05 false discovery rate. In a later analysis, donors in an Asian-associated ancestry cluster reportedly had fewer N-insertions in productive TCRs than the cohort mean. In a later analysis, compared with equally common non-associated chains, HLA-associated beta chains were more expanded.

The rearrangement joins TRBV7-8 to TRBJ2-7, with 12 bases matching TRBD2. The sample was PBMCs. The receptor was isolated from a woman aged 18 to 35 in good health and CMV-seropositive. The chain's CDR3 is CASSAKRTSGEKFYEQYF. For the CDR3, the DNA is TGTGCCAGCAGCGCAAAACGGACTAGCGGGGAGAAATTCTACGAGCAGTACTTC.